Given below is one T cell receptor (beta chain) in context. Its antigen remains unknown. This sample was included in a study of regulatory dendritic cells for organ transplantation. General study points: Memory CD8+ T cells were the most oligoclonal; naive cells were highly diverse.

Method: immunoSEQ multiplex PCR; TCRdb's copy keeps in-frame clones and lacks some. Of under 25,000 clones in the sample, 74% were seen once. V lost 7 bases to trimming and J lost 4 bases, with 8 bases between them. This CDR3 is built from 12 residues. From germline, CDR1 is LNHDA and CDR2 SQIVND (reference sequence). Naive CD45RA+ and memory CD45RO+ CD4+ or CD8+ T cells were FACS-sorted. Sequencing was performed on memory CD4+ T cells from blood. Documented subset: CD45RO+ memory T cells. This TCR derives from a human donor in good health. This chain links TRBV19 with TRBJ1-5; D gene unclear. The CDR3: CASNLQNQPQHF. In nucleotides, the CDR3 is TGTGCCAGTAACCTACAGAATCAGCCCCAGCATTTT. Full variable domain (rest looked up from reference TRBV19 and TRBJ1-5): DGGITQSPKYLFRKEGQNVTLSCEQNLNHDAMYWYRQDPGQGLRLIYYSQIVNDFQKGDIAEGYSVSREKKESFPLTVTSAQKNPTAFYLCASNLQNQPQHFGDGTRLSIL.